These 7 T cell receptor beta chains came from one sample sequenced in a study of PD-L1 blockade in urothelial cancer. Sequencing was performed with immunoSEQ multiplex PCR; in TCRdb, only in-frame clones are kept and a portion is missing. The data hold 87,000 or so clones, with 84% observed a single time. Described time point: pretreatment peripheral blood. The source was PBMCs, collected around atezolizumab (anti-PD-L1) treatment. The source is a man in his 60s with urothelial cancer.

The chain joins TRBV29-1 to TRBJ2-1; the match to TRBD2 covers 8 bases. The CDR3 has 14 residues. Trimming took 4 bases from V and 6 from J; bases not matched to a gene: 8. Germline CDR1 is SQVTM and CDR2 is ANQGSEA. DNA for the CDR3: TGCAGCGTTGTGGGACTAGTGGGGTTCAATGAGCAGTTCTTC. It translates to CSVVGLVGFNEQFF.

The V call is TRBV28, the J call TRBJ1-2, with D tentatively TRBD1 (6 bases). Germline V gives CDR1 MDHEN, CDR2 SYDVKM. CDR3 length: 17 residues. The V end lost 5 bases, the J end lost 4 bases, and 23 bases lay between the germline ends. CDR3 residues: CASSGTGPGPRGYGYTF. CDR3 nucleotides: TGTGCCAGCAGTGGTACGGGACCAGGGCCCAGGGGCTATGGCTACACCTTC.

The V and J genes are TRBV10-3 and TRBJ2-2; perhaps TRBD1 as D (6 bases). Trimming left V 10 bases short and J 5 bases short, with 17 bases between. The CDR3 is made up of 14 amino acids. CDR1 is ENHRY, CDR2 SYGVKD, per germline. The CDR3 loop is CASRQAEVTGELFF. CDR3 in DNA: TGTGCCAGCAGACAGGCCGAGGTAACCGGGGAGCTGTTTTTT.

The rearrangement joins TRBV5-4 to TRBJ2-3, with 8 bases fitting TRBD1. The germline V gene has CDR1 SGHNT and CDR2 YYREEE (reference sequence). The CDR3 is 15 residues long. J was trimmed by 4 bases and V by 4 bases; bases with no gene match: 8. CDR3 DNA: TGTGCCAGCAGCACCGGACAGGGTCTATCAGATACGCAGTATTTT. Translating it yields CASSTGQGLSDTQYF. The full variable domain, rest sourced from reference TRBV5-4 and TRBJ2-3, is ETGVTQSPTHLIKTRGQQVTLRCSSQSGHNTVSWYQQALGQGPQFIFQYYREEENGRGNFPPRFSGLQFPNYSSELNVNALELDDSALYLCASSTGQGLSDTQYFGPGTRLTVL.

The rearrangement uses TRBV4-2 and TRBJ2-1, with D possibly TRBD2 on 5 matching bases. Germline V lookup: CDR1 LGHNA, CDR2 YNFKEQ. Trimming shortened V by 0 bases and J by 2 bases, and 14 bases separated the two germline ends. The CDR3 contains 17 residues. The chain's CDR3 is CASSQDQASSTYNEQFF. CDR3 in DNA: TGTGCCAGCAGCCAAGATCAGGCTAGCTCTACCTACAATGAGCAGTTCTTC.

The V gene is TRBV5-1, the J gene TRBJ1-5, with 9 bases fitting TRBD1. Trimming cost V 4 bases and J 5 bases; bases outside gene matches: 7. CDR1 is SGHRS, CDR2 YFSETQ, per germline. CDR3 size: 15 residues. The chain's CDR3 is CASSRTGGRDQPQHF. CDR3 nucleotides: TGCGCCAGCAGCAGAACAGGGGGCAGAGATCAGCCCCAGCATTTT. Based on the CDR3 plus reference TRBV5-1 and TRBJ1-5, the full variable domain is KAGVTQTPRYLIKTRGQQVTLSCSPISGHRSVSWYQQTPGQGLQFLFEYFSETQRNKGNFPGRFSGRQFSNSRSEMNVSTLELGDSALYLCASSRTGGRDQPQHFGDGTRLSIL.

The V call is TRBV5-6, the J call TRBJ1-1; D possibly corresponds to TRBD1 (5 bases). The CDR3 is made up of 15 amino acids. The V and J ends lost 2 bases and 1 base respectively, with 12 bases between them. Germline assignment: CDR1 SGHDT and CDR2 YYEEEE. The CDR3 reads CASSFLGGRNTEAFF. CDR3 DNA: TGTGCCAGCAGCTTTTTGGGGGGGAGGAACACTGAAGCTTTCTTT.